The 26 T cell receptor beta chains in this list originate from one sample, sequenced in a study of blood T cell repertoires in COVID-19 (dated by TCRdb to the early 2020s). Library preparation employed the immunoSEQ multiplex PCR assay. TCRdb stores this immuneACCESS table with in-frame sequences only. Part of the clones is absent; in the studies checked, under half of the shortfall reflects unresolved V genes, and no reason is known for the rest. Present in this sample are about 35,000 clones, about 90% of which were seen just once. Of the sample, 40% to 50% is held by the ten largest clones. Sequencing used peripheral blood. The receptors stem from a human donor in a cohort sampled during active COVID-19.

J is TRBJ2-5 and V is TRBV6-5; D may be TRBD2 (6 bases). V was shortened by 6 bases and J by 3 bases, with 14 bases between the two germline ends. The CDR3 has 14 residues. CDR1 is MNHEY, CDR2 SVGAGI, per germline. CDR3 nucleotide sequence: TGTGCCAGCAGGTGGAATCGGGGGAAAGAGACCCAGTACTTC. Its translation: CASRWNRGKETQYF.

This chain uses TRBV4-3 with TRBJ1-2, with 9 bases matching TRBD1. Germline assignment: CDR1 LGHNA and CDR2 YSLEER. With 4 bases clipped from V and 4 bases from J, the junction kept 7 bases outside the gene matches. CDR3 length: 15 residues. The CDR3 DNA sequence: TGCGCCAGCAGCCCCGGGACAGGGAGCTTCTATGGCTACACCTTC. It yields the protein CASSPGTGSFYGYTF.

V is TRBV7-3 and J is TRBJ2-2; TRBD2 agrees at 8 bases. V lost 7 bases to trimming and J lost 6 bases; unmatched junction nucleotides: 10. There are 15 residues in the CDR3. Looked up from germline, CDR1 is SGHTA and CDR2 is FQGTGA. CDR3 amino acids: CASTAGGLGPGELFF. In DNA form, the CDR3 reads TGTGCCAGCACCGCCGGGGGACTAGGGCCCGGGGAGCTGTTTTTT.

The genes are TRBV3-1 (or the pseudogene TRBV3-2) and TRBJ2-5; D is possibly TRBD1 (5 bases). V was cut by 4 bases and J by 4 bases, with 13 bases left in between. CDR1 is LGHDT, CDR2 YNNKEL, per germline (reference sequence). This CDR3 contains 14 residues. DNA of the CDR3: TGTGCCAGCAGCCTATCAGGGTCGGTAGAGACCCAGTACTTC. Its translation is CASSLSGSVETQYF.

The CDR3 nucleotides read TGTGCCAGTAGTATAGATCATGCTAGCGCTGGGTATTTT. This codes for CASSIDHASAGYF. The chain recombines TRBV19 with TRBJ2-3, with D possibly being TRBD2 (6 bases). V shed 0 bases and J shed 14 bases, with 15 bases lying between them. Germline CDR1 reads LNHDA; CDR2 reads SQIVND (reference sequence). The CDR3 covers 13 residues.

The chain employs TRBV12-3 or TRBV12-4 and TRBJ1-5, with D unresolved. V lost 7 bases and J 7 bases, leaving 14 bases between the germline ends. This CDR3 region has 13 residues. The DNA of the CDR3 is TGTGCCAGCACAGTCCCGGGAGGACAGCCCCAGCATTTT. As protein: CASTVPGGQPQHF.

This chain links TRBV5-1 with TRBJ1-6, with D possibly matching TRBD1 (6 bases). V lost 4 bases and J lost 7, with 12 bases in between. The CDR3 contains 14 residues. Germline V gives CDR1 SGHRS, CDR2 YFSETQ. CDR3 sequence (DNA): TGCGCCAGCAGCCCTGGACAGCTCAATTCACCCCTCCACTTT. It translates to CASSPGQLNSPLHF. Combining the CDR3 with reference TRBV5-1 and TRBJ1-6 gives the whole variable domain KAGVTQTPRYLIKTRGQQVTLSCSPISGHRSVSWYQQTPGQGLQFLFEYFSETQRNKGNFPGRFSGRQFSNSRSEMNVSTLELGDSALYLCASSPGQLNSPLHFGNGTRLTVT.

This rearrangement joins TRBV11-2 to TRBJ2-3; 10 bases agree with TRBD1. The CDR3 runs to 15 residues. J lost 6 bases, V lost 5 bases, and 8 bases had no gene match. CDR1 SGHAT and CDR2 FQNNGV come from the germline V gene. The CDR3 loop is CASSPRQGAYDTQYF. DNA of the CDR3: TGTGCCAGCAGCCCGAGACAGGGGGCATATGATACGCAGTATTTT.

In its sample, this clone was seen once. The V call is TRBV7-2, the J call TRBJ1-3; a possible D gene is TRBD1 (5 bases). The ends were cut back, 2 bases at V and 6 bases at J, with 11 bases in the middle. Germline V gene lookup returns CDR1 SGHTA and CDR2 FQGNSA. The length of the CDR3 is 14 residues. The CDR3 nucleotides read TGTGCCAGCAGCTTATCTTTACAGGCAAACACCATATATTTT. Its translation: CASSLSLQANTIYF.

V is TRBV12-3 or TRBV12-4 and J is TRBJ1-2, with D possibly TRBD1 on 5 matching bases. The CDR3 runs to 13 residues. V lost 2 bases and J lost 6, with 10 bases in between. Written as DNA, the CDR3 is TGTGCCAGCAGTTTAATAAGGGGCGATGGCTACACCTTC. Amino acids: CASSLIRGDGYTF.

The chain employs TRBV5-4 and TRBJ1-2; no definite D call. Germline V gives CDR1 SGHNT, CDR2 YYREEE (reference sequence). Trimming shortened V by 7 bases and J by 1 base, and 5 bases separated the two germline ends. The CDR3 contains 11 residues. The CDR3 bases are TGTGCCAGCGCAGATAACTATGGCTACACCTTC. Residues: CASADNYGYTF.

The J gene is TRBJ1-6, the V gene TRBV5-1; possibly TRBD1 for D (6 bases). Trimming pared 4 bases from V and 6 bases from J, leaving 17 bases between. Germline V gives CDR1 SGHRS, CDR2 YFSETQ. The CDR3 runs to 16 residues. The CDR3 coding sequence is TGCGCCAGCAGCGTCCCACTCACAGGGAGTAATTCACCCCTCCACTTT. It encodes CASSVPLTGSNSPLHF. Full variable domain (rest looked up from reference TRBV5-1 and TRBJ1-6): KAGVTQTPRYLIKTRGQQVTLSCSPISGHRSVSWYQQTPGQGLQFLFEYFSETQRNKGNFPGRFSGRQFSNSRSEMNVSTLELGDSALYLCASSVPLTGSNSPLHFGNGTRLTVT.

The chain couples TRBV9 to TRBJ1-1; TRBD1 is a possible D gene (5 bases). The CDR3 contains 15 residues. Germline V lookup: CDR1 SGDLS, CDR2 YYNGEE. V lost 0 bases and J 3 bases, leaving 12 bases between the germline ends. CDR3 residues: CASSVGGREDTEAFF. The CDR3 nucleotides read TGTGCCAGCAGCGTAGGTGGCAGGGAGGACACTGAAGCTTTCTTT.

The rearrangement uses TRBV25-1 and TRBJ2-5; 8 positions match TRBD1. Germline V gene data show CDR1 as MGHDK and CDR2 as SYGVNS. The CDR3 contains 15 residues. Trimming at V came to 1 base and at J to 5 bases, leaving 6 bases not matched to a gene. CDR3 bases: TGTGCCAGCAGTGAATCTAACAGGGGGAAGGAGACCCAGTACTTC. It yields the protein CASSESNRGKETQYF.

This chain connects TRBV20-1 to TRBJ1-2; a possible D gene is TRBD1 (6 bases). The V end lost 4 bases, the J end lost 6 bases, and 9 bases lay between the germline ends. CDR3 length equals 11 residues. Germline assignment: CDR1 DFQATT and CDR2 SNEGSKA (reference sequence). The CDR3 sequence: CSATQGDGYTF. The CDR3 DNA sequence: TGCAGTGCTACACAGGGAGATGGCTACACCTTC.

This clone turned up a few times. This chain connects TRBV5-4 to TRBJ2-2; the match to TRBD2 covers 9 bases. Germline V gene data show CDR1 as SGHNT and CDR2 as YYREEE (reference sequence). There are 14 residues in the CDR3. The junction had 1 base not matched to a gene; V was cut back by 3 bases and J by 4 bases. For the CDR3, the DNA is TGTGCCAGCAGCTCACTAGCGGGCACCGGGGAGCTGTTTTTT. Translated: CASSSLAGTGELFF.

The chain recombines TRBV4-3 with TRBJ2-5, with TRBD1 as a possible D gene (5 bases). Trimming cost V 4 bases and J 3 bases, with 12 bases left between them. Germline values: CDR1 LGHNA, CDR2 YSLEER. The CDR3 has 14 residues. CDR3 nucleotide sequence: TGCGCCAGCAGCCCCACGGGCAGGGAAGAGACCCAGTACTTC. Translated, it gives CASSPTGREETQYF.

The V and J genes are TRBV28 and TRBJ1-2, with 10 bases identical to TRBD1. The CDR3 contains 15 residues. CDR1 and CDR2 (germline): MDHEN, SYDVKM. Germline trimming cut 3 bases from V and 6 bases from J; bases unmatched to any gene: 7. In DNA form, the CDR3 reads TGTGCCAGCAGTTTTCCTTTTGGACAGGGGGATGGCTACACCTTC. Translated: CASSFPFGQGDGYTF.

V usage is TRBV6-5 and J usage is TRBJ2-7; possibly TRBD2 for D (6 bases). Germline assignment: CDR1 MNHEY and CDR2 SVGAGI. The V end lost 4 bases, the J end lost 5 bases, and 12 bases lay between the germline ends. The CDR3 contains 13 residues. CDR3 loop: CASSSGVRHEQYF. The CDR3 nucleotides read TGTGCCAGCAGTTCGGGGGTGCGCCACGAGCAGTACTTC.

CDR3 amino acids: CASSKADRGPNYGYTF. The CDR3 nucleotides are TGTGCCAGCAGCAAAGCGGACAGGGGGCCTAACTATGGCTACACCTTC. This chain links TRBV21-1 with TRBJ1-2; the DNA was not compared with TRBD1, the D call given in the table. TRBV21-1 is termed a pseudogene. The CDR3 covers 16 residues.

This clone has a handful of counts. The V call is TRBV7-2, the J call TRBJ1-5, with TRBD1 as a possible D gene (5 bases). The germline gives CDR1 SGHTA, CDR2 FQGNSA. The ends were cut back, 3 bases at V and 1 base at J, with 7 bases in the middle. This CDR3 comprises 14 residues. The CDR3 sequence is CASSFDRSNQPQHF. CDR3 in DNA: TGTGCCAGCAGCTTTGACAGAAGCAATCAGCCCCAGCATTTT.

The chain has TRBV4-3 and TRBJ1-2, with D tentatively TRBD1 (5 bases). The length of the CDR3 is 14 residues. With 3 bases removed from V and 4 bases from J, the gap between germline ends came to 12 bases. CDR1 is LGHNA and CDR2 is YSLEER in the germline V gene. CDR3 region: CASSHLGRGYGYTF. DNA for the CDR3: TGCGCCAGCAGCCACCTGGGGCGGGGCTATGGCTACACCTTC.

This clone was counted between two and nine times. The genes are TRBV12-3 or TRBV12-4 and TRBJ2-7, with D hard to call. The CDR3 runs 12 residues. Trimming left V 3 bases short and J 4 bases short, with 7 bases between. As DNA, the CDR3 is TGTGCCAGCAGTTTCGCGGTTTACGAGCAGTACTTC. Protein: CASSFAVYEQYF.

The chain has TRBV6-5 and TRBJ2-7; TRBD1 might be the D (5 bases). The CDR3 covers 14 residues. Germline V lookup: CDR1 MNHEY, CDR2 SVGAGI. With 8 bases removed from V and 0 bases from J, the gap between germline ends came to 14 bases. This CDR3 reads CASVDRPSSYEQYF. The CDR3 DNA sequence: TGTGCCAGCGTTGACAGACCCAGCTCCTACGAGCAGTACTTC.

The chain recombines TRBV11-1 with TRBJ2-5; 11 bases line up with TRBD2. The CDR3 covers 16 residues. Germline trimming cut 5 bases from V and 3 bases from J; bases unmatched to any gene: 8. CDR1 is SGHAT and CDR2 is FQDESV in the germline V gene (reference sequence). CDR3 DNA sequence: TGTGCCAGCAGCCAAAACCTAGCGGGGGGAAAAGAGACCCAGTACTTC. Protein sequence: CASSQNLAGGKETQYF.

V usage is TRBV5-1 and J usage is TRBJ2-3, with TRBD2 matching 9 bases. The CDR3 spans 16 residues. With V trimmed by 0 bases and J by 1 base, 3 bases remained unmatched. Germline CDR1 SGHRS, CDR2 YFSETQ. DNA of the CDR3: TGCGCCAGCAGCTTGGTGGCGGGGGGGCGCACAGATACGCAGTATTTT. Translated: CASSLVAGGRTDTQYF.